This T cell receptor (beta chain) comes out of a study of blood T cell repertoires in COVID-19. Profiling relied on immunoSEQ multiplex PCR, and the TCRdb table lists in-frame clones only, not all of them. This table holds some 140,000 clones, roughly 90% found once. The CDR3 covers 14 residues. Germline loops: CDR1 SGDLS, CDR2 YYNGEE. Trimming took 0 bases from V and 5 from J, leaving 8 bases between them. The sequence was collected from a man aged 70 or older with active COVID-19. The sample comprised peripheral blood. The chain is built from TRBV9 and TRBJ1-4; weak D call: TRBD1 (6 bases). CDR3 sequence (DNA): TGTGCCAGCAGCGTAGAGGGGACAAATGAAAAACTGTTTTTT. The encoded protein is CASSVEGTNEKLFF.